This T cell receptor (beta chain) was sequenced during a study of shared clonotypes between healthy human individuals. This clone was seen a handful of times. As yet, its antigen is unknown. Recent acute infections and vaccinations were absent in the healthy HIV-negative adult donors. Germline assignment: CDR1 GTSNPN and CDR2 SVGIG (reference sequence). V lost 5 bases and J lost 3; bases outside the gene matches: 3. This CDR3 comprises 12 residues. Only in-frame clones appear in the TCRdb table, and some are missing; sequencing was by immunoSEQ multiplex PCR. The table shows 150,000 to 200,000 clones, with just under 95% occurring only once. Findings and limits, study-wide: A few donors had about 5% of their naive CD4 clonotypes in common.

The chain links TRBV30 to TRBJ1-1; 7 nucleotides match TRBD1. Sequenced input: naive CD4+ T cells sorted from blood. Subset reported: CD45RA+ positively selected. The TCR sequence derives from a woman aged 25 to 39 in good health. CDR3 protein: CAWHTGDTEAFF. The CDR3 nucleotides read TGTGCCTGGCATACAGGGGACACTGAAGCTTTCTTT.